A single TCR beta chain is shown here with its context. Its target is not known. This sample is part of a study of early T cells in non-severe SARS-CoV-2 infection. About the research overall: From unsorted whole blood, bulk RNA was sequenced, and the chains remained unpaired.

Germline V gives CDR1 DFQATT, CDR2 SNEGSKA (reference sequence). The CDR3 totals 14 residues. Trimming removed 7 bases from V and 2 bases from J, with 15 bases in between. Study results and limitations: Matching against VDJdb likely underestimated virus-specific expansions, favoring anti-spike CD8.

cDNA molecules, individually, were tagged with unique molecular identifiers. Using its own MiXCR run on the 5' RACE reads, TCRdb lists one record per CDR3 protein. Of tens of thousands of distinct CDR3 sequences in the sample, roughly 10% were seen once. The V and J genes are TRBV20-1 and TRBJ2-1; D possibly uses TRBD1 or TRBD2 (5 bases each). Material: whole blood. The clonotype comes from an adult who was a healthcare worker with PCR-confirmed SARS-CoV-2 infection or an uninfected control (not recorded which). CDR3 loop: CSGRGGRTYNEQFF. The CDR3 DNA sequence: TGCAGTGGCCGGGGCGGCAGGACCTACAATGAGCAGTTCTTC.